These T cell receptor beta chains were read from a single sample in a study of T cell responses to AZD1222 COVID-19 vaccine. The protocol was immunoSEQ multiplex PCR, while the TCRdb copy is restricted to in-frame clones and leaves out a portion. The sample holds some 150,000 clones, just over 90% seen once. Sequences were derived from peripheral blood, sampled on day 0 of AZD1222 vaccination. The receptors here all came from an adult in good health. CDR3s include the opening cysteine and the closing phenylalanine or tryptophan. The order of the fields is D gene, J gene, V gene, clone size, CDR3 protein, CDR3 DNA. D genes are given only for firm matches. A clone size is listed for some rows: how often the clone was seen (once, few, many), or a class if it is expanded.

d_gene: TRBD2; j_gene: TRBJ2-3; v_gene: TRBV7-2; abundance: NA; CDR3aa: CASSLGGSADTQYF; CDR3nt: TGTGCCAGCAGCTTAGGCGGGAGCGCAGATACGCAGTATTTT
d_gene: TRBD1; j_gene: TRBJ1-6; v_gene: TRBV30; abundance: NA; CDR3aa: CAWSTTGDSPLHF; CDR3nt: TGTGCCTGGAGTACAACAGGGGATTCACCCCTCCACTTT
d_gene: NA; j_gene: TRBJ1-2; v_gene: TRBV7-9; abundance: NA; CDR3aa: CASSSETIYGYTF; CDR3nt: TGTGCCAGCAGCTCGGAGACGATCTATGGCTACACCTTC
d_gene: NA; j_gene: TRBJ2-1; v_gene: TRBV9; abundance: NA; CDR3aa: CASSAGQVYNEQFF; CDR3nt: TGTGCCAGCAGCGCAGGGCAGGTTTATAATGAGCAGTTCTTC
d_gene: NA; j_gene: TRBJ1-1; v_gene: TRBV5-4; abundance: NA; CDR3aa: CASSLVGGGTEAFF; CDR3nt: TGTGCCAGCAGCTTGGTCGGGGGAGGTACTGAAGCTTTCTTT
d_gene: TRBD2; j_gene: TRBJ2-7; v_gene: TRBV9; abundance: NA; CDR3aa: CASSRGLADYEQYF; CDR3nt: TGTGCCAGCAGCAGGGGACTAGCGGATTACGAGCAGTACTTC
d_gene: NA; j_gene: TRBJ1-2; v_gene: TRBV6-2/TRBV6-3; abundance: NA; CDR3aa: CASSSYFLDGYGYTF; CDR3nt: TGTGCCAGCAGTTCGTACTTCCTGGACGGCTATGGCTACACCTTC
d_gene: TRBD1; j_gene: TRBJ2-5; v_gene: TRBV10-3; abundance: NA; CDR3aa: CAIRGQGSQETQYF; CDR3nt: TGTGCCATCAGGGGACAGGGCTCCCAAGAGACCCAGTACTTC
d_gene: TRBD1; j_gene: TRBJ1-4; v_gene: TRBV5-6; abundance: NA; CDR3aa: CASSTDRGGEKLFF; CDR3nt: TGTGCCAGCAGCACCGACAGGGGAGGTGAAAAACTGTTTTTT
d_gene: NA; j_gene: TRBJ2-7; v_gene: TRBV5-6; abundance: once; CDR3aa: CASSDRQVGSYEQYF; CDR3nt: TGTGCCAGCAGCGACCGACAGGTGGGTTCTTACGAGCAGTACTTC
d_gene: NA; j_gene: TRBJ2-1; v_gene: TRBV9; abundance: NA; CDR3aa: CASSDTAGYNEQFF; CDR3nt: TGTGCCAGCAGCGACACGGCGGGGTACAATGAGCAGTTCTTC
d_gene: NA; j_gene: TRBJ1-5; v_gene: TRBV13; abundance: many; CDR3aa: CASSLERNQPQHF; CDR3nt: TGTGCCAGCAGCTTAGAGCGAAATCAGCCCCAGCATTTT
d_gene: NA; j_gene: TRBJ1-1; v_gene: TRBV3-1/TRBV3-2; abundance: NA; CDR3aa: CASSQGGPSGALMNTEAFF; CDR3nt: TGTGCCAGCAGCCAAGGCGGTCCCAGCGGAGCTTTGATGAACACTGAAGCTTTCTTT
d_gene: TRBD1; j_gene: TRBJ1-3; v_gene: TRBV2; abundance: few; CDR3aa: CASSVDRGLGNTIYF; CDR3nt: TGTGCCAGCAGTGTCGACAGGGGGCTTGGAAACACCATATATTTT
d_gene: NA; j_gene: TRBJ1-2; v_gene: TRBV12-3/TRBV12-4; abundance: NA; CDR3aa: CASKTTDYGYTF; CDR3nt: TGTGCCAGCAAAACGACGGACTATGGCTACACCTTC
d_gene: TRBD2; j_gene: TRBJ2-2; v_gene: TRBV15; abundance: NA; CDR3aa: CATSRGTSSGELFF; CDR3nt: TGTGCCACCAGCAGAGGGACTAGCTCCGGGGAGCTGTTTTTT
d_gene: NA; j_gene: TRBJ1-2; v_gene: TRBV10-3; abundance: NA; CDR3aa: CAISSTLEGRGYTF; CDR3nt: TGTGCCATCAGTTCTACGCTGGAGGGGAGGGGCTACACCTTC
d_gene: TRBD2; j_gene: TRBJ2-1; v_gene: TRBV11-1; abundance: NA; CDR3aa: CASSVRLAGVGNEQFF; CDR3nt: TGTGCCAGCAGCGTAAGACTAGCGGGAGTTGGCAATGAGCAGTTCTTC
d_gene: NA; j_gene: TRBJ2-7; v_gene: TRBV14; abundance: NA; CDR3aa: CASSPLRGNLFGEQYF; CDR3nt: TGTGCCAGCAGCCCGCTCAGGGGAAACTTGTTCGGCGAGCAGTACTTC
d_gene: NA; j_gene: TRBJ1-1; v_gene: TRBV2; abundance: NA; CDR3aa: CASSMDAQLRTEAFF; CDR3nt: TGTGCCAGCAGTATGGACGCCCAACTACGTACTGAAGCTTTCTTT
d_gene: NA; j_gene: TRBJ1-1; v_gene: TRBV29-1; abundance: NA; CDR3aa: CSVVQGSTEAFF; CDR3nt: TGCAGCGTTGTGCAGGGAAGCACTGAAGCTTTCTTT
d_gene: NA; j_gene: TRBJ1-1; v_gene: TRBV12-2; abundance: NA; CDR3aa: CASRLGTGGTEAFF; CDR3nt: TGTGCAAGTCGCTTAGGAACAGGGGGCACTGAAGCTTTCTTT
d_gene: NA; j_gene: TRBJ1-5; v_gene: TRBV9; abundance: NA; CDR3aa: CARSGEGGSNQPQHF; CDR3nt: TGTGCCCGCAGCGGGGAGGGGGGGAGCAATCAGCCCCAGCATTTT
d_gene: NA; j_gene: TRBJ2-1; v_gene: TRBV18; abundance: NA; CDR3aa: CASSPPPYRGSGEQFF; CDR3nt: TGTGCCAGCTCACCACCTCCCTACCGGGGATCAGGTGAGCAGTTCTTC
d_gene: NA; j_gene: TRBJ1-5; v_gene: TRBV6-5; abundance: NA; CDR3aa: CASSFGGGNNKPQHF; CDR3nt: TGTGCCAGCAGTTTCGGTGGGGGAAATAATAAGCCCCAGCATTTT
d_gene: NA; j_gene: TRBJ1-1; v_gene: TRBV18; abundance: NA; CDR3aa: CASSRIISTEAFF; CDR3nt: TGTGCCAGCTCACGTATTATTAGCACTGAAGCTTTCTTT
d_gene: NA; j_gene: TRBJ2-6; v_gene: TRBV28; abundance: NA; CDR3aa: CASTEPLGANVLTF; CDR3nt: TGTGCCAGCACCGAACCACTTGGGGCCAACGTCCTGACTTTC
d_gene: NA; j_gene: TRBJ1-6; v_gene: TRBV3-1/TRBV3-2; abundance: few; CDR3aa: CASSHSPLLEGMNSPLHF; CDR3nt: TGTGCCAGCAGCCATTCCCCCCTTCTAGAAGGTATGAATTCACCCCTCCACTTT
d_gene: NA; j_gene: TRBJ1-1; v_gene: TRBV3-1/TRBV3-2; abundance: once; CDR3aa: CASSQDKAAFF; CDR3nt: TGTGCCAGCAGCCAAGATAAGGCAGCTTTCTTT
d_gene: NA; j_gene: TRBJ1-1; v_gene: TRBV7-2; abundance: NA; CDR3aa: CASSFGYGGSTEAFF; CDR3nt: TGTGCCAGCAGCTTCGGATACGGGGGAAGCACTGAAGCTTTCTTT
d_gene: NA; j_gene: TRBJ1-2; v_gene: TRBV20-1; abundance: NA; CDR3aa: CSARLAYGYTF; CDR3nt: TGCAGTGCTAGGCTTGCCTATGGCTACACCTTC
d_gene: NA; j_gene: TRBJ1-2; v_gene: TRBV28; abundance: NA; CDR3aa: CASSLGANRYGYTF; CDR3nt: TGTGCCAGCAGTTTAGGGGCTAACCGGTATGGCTACACCTTC
d_gene: TRBD1; j_gene: TRBJ2-7; v_gene: TRBV28; abundance: NA; CDR3aa: CASSTTGGFDEQYF; CDR3nt: TGTGCCAGCAGTACGACAGGGGGTTTCGACGAGCAGTACTTC
d_gene: NA; j_gene: TRBJ1-5; v_gene: TRBV7-8; abundance: NA; CDR3aa: CASSFTGSGVNQPQHF; CDR3nt: TGTGCCAGCAGCTTTACAGGGTCCGGAGTTAATCAGCCCCAGCATTTT
d_gene: TRBD1; j_gene: TRBJ2-3; v_gene: TRBV13; abundance: NA; CDR3aa: CASAGQGPDTQYF; CDR3nt: TGTGCCAGCGCAGGACAGGGACCAGATACGCAGTATTTT
d_gene: NA; j_gene: TRBJ2-5; v_gene: TRBV7-7; abundance: NA; CDR3aa: CASSLEAGGAWETQYF; CDR3nt: TGTGCCAGCAGCTTAGAGGCAGGTGGGGCTTGGGAGACCCAGTACTTC
d_gene: NA; j_gene: TRBJ1-1; v_gene: TRBV11-2; abundance: once; CDR3aa: CASSPDGGEAFF; CDR3nt: TGTGCCAGCAGCCCCGACGGCGGTGAAGCTTTCTTT
d_gene: NA; j_gene: TRBJ2-3; v_gene: TRBV5-4; abundance: NA; CDR3aa: CASSLAPSDDTQYF; CDR3nt: TGTGCCAGCAGCTTGGCCCCTAGCGATGATACGCAGTATTTT
d_gene: NA; j_gene: TRBJ2-7; v_gene: TRBV4-1; abundance: NA; CDR3aa: CASSQIEGYEQYF; CDR3nt: TGCGCCAGCAGCCAAATCGAAGGCTACGAGCAGTACTTC
d_gene: NA; j_gene: TRBJ1-3; v_gene: TRBV29-1; abundance: NA; CDR3aa: CSVVASGNTIYF; CDR3nt: TGCAGCGTTGTAGCTTCTGGAAACACCATATATTTT
d_gene: NA; j_gene: TRBJ2-7; v_gene: TRBV7-9; abundance: NA; CDR3aa: CASSSNDRSSYEQYF; CDR3nt: TGTGCCAGCAGCTCCAACGACAGGAGCTCCTACGAGCAGTACTTC
d_gene: NA; j_gene: TRBJ2-3; v_gene: TRBV27; abundance: NA; CDR3aa: CASSFGRPGLGTDTQYF; CDR3nt: TGTGCCAGCAGTTTCGGGAGACCGGGATTAGGGACAGATACGCAGTATTTT
d_gene: NA; j_gene: TRBJ2-7; v_gene: TRBV5-6; abundance: NA; CDR3aa: CASSSSDEQYF; CDR3nt: TGTGCCAGCAGTTCAAGCGACGAGCAGTACTTC
d_gene: NA; j_gene: TRBJ1-5; v_gene: TRBV15; abundance: NA; CDR3aa: CATSRWGSNQPQHF; CDR3nt: TGTGCCACCAGCAGATGGGGTAGCAATCAGCCCCAGCATTTT
d_gene: NA; j_gene: TRBJ2-7; v_gene: TRBV5-1; abundance: NA; CDR3aa: CASSWEFGMYEQYF; CDR3nt: TGCGCCAGCAGCTGGGAATTTGGCATGTACGAGCAGTACTTC
d_gene: NA; j_gene: TRBJ1-3; v_gene: TRBV28; abundance: NA; CDR3aa: CASNPRVHSGNTIYF; CDR3nt: TGTGCCAGCAATCCCAGGGTACACTCTGGAAACACCATATATTTT
d_gene: NA; j_gene: TRBJ2-3; v_gene: TRBV4-3; abundance: NA; CDR3aa: CASGRWGVTDTQYF; CDR3nt: TGCGCCAGCGGAAGATGGGGTGTCACAGATACGCAGTATTTT